These 5 T cell receptor beta chains came from one sample sequenced in a study of CD8+ T cells in alopecia areata. Treatment defined: oral pan-JAK inhibitor, 5-10 mg twice daily. cDNA reverse transcribed from extracted RNA served as the sequencing template. Profiled with immunoSEQ multiplex PCR; TCRdb holds only in-frame clones, not every one. The repertoire includes around 190,000 clones, over 55% of them detected once, and around 0.92% sits in the top ten. The specimen comprised CD4+ T cells sorted from blood, sampled at week 24, from a patient treated with tofacitinib. The receptors shown here come from a human donor with alopecia areata.

In this sample, this clone turned up once. The gene calls are TRBV11-2 and TRBJ1-1; TRBD1 aligns across 10 bases. With 5 bases clipped from V and 4 bases from J, the junction kept 7 bases outside the gene matches. The CDR3 spans 15 residues. Germline CDR1 is SGHAT and CDR2 is FQNNGV. The CDR3 spells CASSPRDRGFTEAFF. DNA for the CDR3: TGTGCCAGCAGCCCCCGGGACAGGGGTTTCACTGAAGCTTTCTTT.

The gene calls are TRBV30 and TRBJ1-5, with 10 bases lining up with TRBD1. The V gene's germline CDR1 is GTSNPN and CDR2 SVGIG (reference sequence). Unmatched junction bases numbered 2, after V lost 0 bases and J lost 6 bases. This CDR3 contains 14 residues. The CDR3 here is CAWSVTGGFQPQHF. The CDR3 bases are TGTGCCTGGAGTGTGACAGGGGGCTTTCAGCCCCAGCATTTT.

The rearrangement links TRBV7-2 to TRBJ1-2; D call uncertain. Germline CDR1 is SGHTA and CDR2 is FQGNSA. This CDR3 contains 14 residues. Trimming removed 2 bases at V and 4 bases at J, with 11 bases between. The CDR3 spells CASSLPGRGYGYTF. In DNA form, the CDR3 reads TGTGCCAGCAGCTTACCCGGGAGAGGCTATGGCTACACCTTC.

This clone has only a few counts. The chain has TRBV6-5 and TRBJ2-1, with 13 bases lining up with TRBD2. The CDR3 extends over 14 amino acids. Unmatched junction bases numbered 4, after V lost 5 bases and J lost 9 bases. Germline CDR1 is MNHEY and CDR2 is SVGAGI. CDR3 nucleotide sequence: TGTGCCAGCAGTCGGGGACTAGCGGGGATTGAGCAGTTCTTC. Protein sequence: CASSRGLAGIEQFF.

This clone was seen just once. V and J are TRBV4-3 and TRBJ1-6; D unresolved. V was trimmed by 0 bases and J by 10 bases, leaving 13 bases between them. The CDR3 is made up of 15 amino acids. CDR1 LGHNA and CDR2 YSLEER come from the germline V gene. CDR3 DNA sequence: TGCGCCAGCAGCCAAGAGCCCCTTAGAGGGTCACCCCTCCACTTT. Its protein product is CASSQEPLRGSPLHF.